The TCR beta chain described here comes from a study of blood T cell repertoires in COVID-19. Turning to the study itself: Sources were T cells, B-cell-depleted T cells, or PBMCs; the material itself was cDNA or gDNA.

V shed 1 base, J shed 9 bases, and the junction held 6 bases outside the gene matches. Germline V gene data show CDR1 as GTSNPN and CDR2 as SVGIG (reference sequence). CDR3 length: 13 amino acids. In the original processing: Reference gene primers were amplified, and this amplification served to estimate nucleated cell counts. Clones were sequenced by immunoSEQ multiplex PCR, and TCRdb holds only the in-frame ones, with some missing. Clone size and the V and J calls come from that table; the DNA yielded D and trimming. The sample includes roughly 250,000 clones, around nine tenths seen only once; the top ten take 2% to 2.5%.

The chain is built from TRBV30 and TRBJ2-1; 7 positions agree with TRBD2. The sequence was obtained from a woman in her 40s who had recovered from COVID-19. The sample taken for sequencing was peripheral blood. CDR3 DNA: TGTGCCTGGAGTGGACTAGCAAGCGGTGAGCAGTTCTTC. Translation: CAWSGLASGEQFF. The entire variable domain, with the rest obtained from reference TRBV30 and TRBJ2-1, is as follows: SQTIHQWPATLVQPVGSPLSLECTVEGTSNPNLYWYRQAAGRGLQLLFYSVGIGQISSEVPQNLSASRPQDRQFILSSKKLLLSDSGFYLCAWSGLASGEQFFGPGTRLTVL.